This TCR beta chain was identified in a study of T cells in Graves' hyperthyroidism and ophthalmopathy. RNA transcripts yielded amplified TCR beta CDR3 regions. Initially, a first-round RT-PCR of the TCR CDR3 employed the HTBI primer set. MiXCR, run by TCRdb on the multiplex PCR reads, gives a single entry per CDR3 protein. The table has 250,000 to 350,000 distinct CDR3 sequences, roughly 22% seen once; the top ten hold approximately 60%. Of note for this clonotype: Its matching antigen is unknown. One end of the junction varies from germline; a read error may be responsible.

The study, taken as a whole, reports: The model foresaw ophthalmopathy a median around 6 months prior to onset.

Sequencing used blood. The sequence was obtained from a young man with Graves' ophthalmopathy.

The DNA for the CDR3 is TGTGCCAGCAGTTACTCGAGCGGGGCCACTGAAGCTCTCTTT. This translates into CASSYSSGATEALF. The chain employs TRBV6-2 or TRBV6-3 and TRBJ1-1, with a weak D call TRBD1 (5 bases). This CDR3 comprises 14 residues. Looked up from germline, CDR1 is MNHEY and CDR2 is SVGEGT.